The 19 T cell receptor beta chains in this list originate from one sample, sequenced in a study of blood T cell repertoires in COVID-19. Libraries were prepared by immunoSEQ multiplex PCR; TCRdb keeps only in-frame clonotypes and omits some of them. The table lists 200,000 to 300,000 clones, about 91% of them singletons. The sample consisted of peripheral blood. These receptors originate from a person under 35 with COVID-19, enrolled during active disease.

The chain uses TRBV2 and TRBJ2-3; perhaps TRBD1 as D (5 bases). The CDR3 has 18 amino acids. The germline CDR1 and CDR2 sequences are SNHLY and FYNNEI. V lost 7 bases to trimming and J lost 0 bases, with 23 bases between them. The CDR3 nucleotides read TGTGCCAGCACCCGAAACCCCCTAAGATGGGGCAGCACAGATACGCAGTATTTT. It encodes CASTRNPLRWGSTDTQYF.

This sequence joins TRBV9 and TRBJ2-3; possibly TRBD2 for D (5 bases). V lost 1 base and J 1 base, leaving 13 bases between the germline ends. Per the germline V gene, CDR1 is SGDLS and CDR2 is YYNGEE. This CDR3 is 16 amino acids long. CDR3 in amino acids: CASSVRSGGGTDTQYF. CDR3 DNA: TGTGCCAGCAGCGTAAGGTCCGGAGGAGGCACAGATACGCAGTATTTT.

V and J are TRBV27 and TRBJ1-6, with 9 nucleotides matching TRBD1. Germline CDR1 and CDR2: MNHEY and SMNVEV (reference sequence). After removal of 7 bases from V and 9 bases from J, the junction contained 13 bases not matched to a gene. CDR3 length equals 16 residues. The CDR3 is CASTSTPTGGVSPLHF. Here the CDR3 DNA reads TGTGCCAGCACTTCCACCCCGACAGGGGGAGTTTCACCCCTCCACTTT.

This chain joins TRBV10-3 and TRBJ2-3, with D possibly being TRBD2 (5 bases). V was cut by 4 bases and J by 6 bases, with 17 bases left in between. Germline V gene sequence: CDR1 ENHRY, CDR2 SYGVKD. The CDR3 is 15 amino acids. CDR3: CAISASLAPADTQYF. The DNA for the CDR3 is TGTGCCATCAGTGCAAGTCTAGCCCCAGCGGATACGCAGTATTTT.

CDR3 in amino acids: CASSPDLGANVLTF. As DNA, the CDR3 is TGTGCCAGCAGCCCGGACTTGGGGGCCAACGTCCTGACTTTC. This sequence joins TRBV7-3 and TRBJ2-6, with a tentative D call TRBD2 (5 bases). The CDR3 consists of 14 residues. The germline V gene encodes CDR1 SGHTA and CDR2 FQGTGA. Deletions cut 5 bases from V and 4 bases from J, with 9 bases between.

The J gene is TRBJ2-2, the V gene TRBV7-8; 8 bases fit TRBD1. The trim removed 5 bases at V and 6 bases at J, leaving 2 bases unmatched. Germline V gene lookup returns CDR1 SGHVS and CDR2 FQNEAQ. This CDR3 is built from 13 residues. CDR3: CASSRQGPGELFF. CDR3 nucleotides: TGTGCCAGCAGCCGACAGGGGCCCGGGGAGCTGTTTTTT.

This chain links TRBV2 with TRBJ2-3; possible D gene TRBD1, 5 bases. The CDR3 is 14 residues long. Germline V gene sequence: CDR1 SNHLY, CDR2 FYNNEI. V was clipped by 8 bases and J by 0 bases, with 12 bases between them. CDR3: CASSWGTSTDTQYF. The CDR3 nucleotides read TGTGCCAGCTCTTGGGGCACCAGCACAGATACGCAGTATTTT.

V is TRBV6-6 and J is TRBJ1-2; D is undetermined. The CDR3 sequence is 15 residues long. Germline CDR1 is MNHNY and CDR2 is SVGAGI (reference sequence). Trimming left V 5 bases short and J 5 bases short, with 18 bases between. The CDR3 DNA reads as TGTGCCAGCAGTCCCCCGCGGGGAATAGAGTATGGCTACACCTTC. Amino acid sequence: CASSPPRGIEYGYTF.

The V call is TRBV5-4, the J call TRBJ1-1; perhaps TRBD1 as D (6 bases). Germline V gene sequence: CDR1 SGHNT, CDR2 YYREEE (reference sequence). V lost 4 bases to trimming and J lost 5 bases, with 15 bases between them. The length of the CDR3 is 14 residues. The CDR3: CASSQGGGITEAFF. DNA of the CDR3: TGTGCCAGCAGCCAGGGAGGGGGTATTACTGAAGCTTTCTTT.

This clone was recorded once. J is TRBJ2-4 and V is TRBV3-1 (or the pseudogene TRBV3-2); D is perhaps TRBD1 (5 bases). CDR3 size: 13 residues. The V gene's germline CDR1 is LGHDT and CDR2 YNNKEL (reference sequence). V dropped 1 base and J dropped 7 bases, with 8 bases sitting between them. The CDR3 region has the DNA TGTGCCAGCAGCCAAGGGGGCCCGAACATTCAGTACTTC. Translation gives CASSQGGPNIQYF.

This rearrangement joins TRBV9 to TRBJ2-2; 11 nucleotides line up with TRBD1. Germline CDR1 and CDR2: SGDLS and YYNGEE. The CDR3 is 15 amino acids. The junction had 5 bases not matched to a gene; V was cut back by 0 bases and J by 10 bases. The chain's CDR3 is CASSVGDRGALELFF. CDR3 sequence (DNA): TGTGCCAGCAGCGTAGGGGACAGGGGGGCCTTGGAGCTGTTTTTT. The full variable domain, completed using reference TRBV9 and TRBJ2-2, is DSGVTQTPKHLITATGQRVTLRCSPRSGDLSVYWYQQSLDQGLQFLIQYYNGEERAKGNILERFSAQQFPDLHSELNLSSLELGDSALYFCASSVGDRGALELFFGEGSRLTVL.

This clone came up a few times. This sequence joins TRBV25-1 and TRBJ2-2; 9 bases fit TRBD1. The CDR3 extends over 18 amino acids. The germline V gene encodes CDR1 MGHDK and CDR2 SYGVNS. With V trimmed by 5 bases and J by 4 bases, 14 bases remained unmatched. The CDR3 DNA reads as TGTGCCAGCAGTCCCGGTCCCCAGACAGGGGGGGTCACCGGGGAGCTGTTTTTT. It encodes CASSPGPQTGGVTGELFF.

The rearrangement uses TRBV11-1 and TRBJ2-7; D gene uncertain. CDR3 length: 14 residues. Trimming stripped 0 bases from V and 5 bases from J, with 11 bases between. The V gene's germline CDR1 is SGHAT and CDR2 FQDESV (reference sequence). CDR3 in DNA: TGTGCCAGCAGCTTAGCCCCCCCGGTGGACGAGCAGTACTTC. It translates to CASSLAPPVDEQYF.

This chain joins TRBV4-3 and TRBJ1-1; a weak D match, TRBD1 (6 bases). The CDR3 totals 20 residues. V lost 0 bases and J 0 bases, leaving 23 bases between the germline ends. Germline assignment: CDR1 LGHNA and CDR2 YSLEER. The CDR3 here is CASSQDPAPGGAFMNTEAFF. CDR3 DNA sequence: TGCGCCAGCAGCCAAGATCCGGCCCCCGGGGGGGCTTTTATGAACACTGAAGCTTTCTTT.

The rearrangement uses TRBV11-3 and TRBJ1-1, with D possibly matching TRBD1 (5 bases). This CDR3 is 13 amino acids long. The germline V and J ends were trimmed by 5 bases and 1 base, with 8 bases remaining between them. The germline V gene encodes CDR1 SGHNT and CDR2 YENEEA. This chain's CDR3 is CASSRGQNTEAFF. DNA for the CDR3: TGTGCCAGCAGCCGAGGACAGAACACTGAAGCTTTCTTT.

The V and J genes are TRBV14 and TRBJ2-7, with D uncertain. Germline CDR1 SGHDN, CDR2 FVKESK. The CDR3 extends over 12 amino acids. Trimming took 4 bases from V and 3 from J, leaving 7 bases between them. In DNA form, the CDR3 reads TGTGCCAGCAGCCTGGGCGTCTACGAGCAGTACTTC. Encoded protein: CASSLGVYEQYF.

The chain uses TRBV4-3 and TRBJ2-2, with TRBD2 identical over 9 bases. The trim removed 1 base at V and 0 bases at J, leaving 0 bases unmatched. The CDR3 runs to 16 residues. Germline V gene data show CDR1 as LGHNA and CDR2 as YSLEER. CDR3 nucleotides: TGCGCCAGCAGCCAAGGACTAGCGGCGAACACCGGGGAGCTGTTTTTT. Residues: CASSQGLAANTGELFF.

This chain joins TRBV11-2 and TRBJ2-7; 11 bases line up with TRBD1. The germline gives CDR1 SGHAT, CDR2 FQNNGV. Trimming cost V 5 bases and J 7 bases; bases outside gene matches: 10. This CDR3 contains 15 residues. The CDR3 coding sequence is TGTGCCAGCAGCATCTTAGGGACAGGGGGTGGGGAGCAGTACTTC. Translating gives CASSILGTGGGEQYF.

The chain combines TRBV4-1 with TRBJ1-3; perhaps TRBD1 as D (6 bases). Trimming took 1 base from V and 0 from J, leaving 10 bases between them. The germline V gene has CDR1 MGHRA and CDR2 YSYEKL. The CDR3 contains 16 residues. CDR3 bases: TGCGCCAGCAGCCAAGGACAGGCATACTCTGGAAACACCATATATTTT. Its protein product is CASSQGQAYSGNTIYF.